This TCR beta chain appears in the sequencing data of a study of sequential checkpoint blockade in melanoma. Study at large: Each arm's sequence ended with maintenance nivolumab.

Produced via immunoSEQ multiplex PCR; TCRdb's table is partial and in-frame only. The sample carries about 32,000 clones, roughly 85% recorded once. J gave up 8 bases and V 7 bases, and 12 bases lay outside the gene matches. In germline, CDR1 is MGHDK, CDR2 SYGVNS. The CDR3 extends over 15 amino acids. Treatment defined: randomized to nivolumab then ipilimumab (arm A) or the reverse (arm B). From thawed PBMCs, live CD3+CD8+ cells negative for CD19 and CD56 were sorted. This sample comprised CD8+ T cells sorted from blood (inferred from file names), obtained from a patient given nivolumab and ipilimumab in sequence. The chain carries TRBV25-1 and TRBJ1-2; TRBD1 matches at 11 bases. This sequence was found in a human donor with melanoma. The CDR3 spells CASTSGTGGRRGYTF. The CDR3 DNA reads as TGTGCCAGCACCTCCGGGACAGGGGGGCGGCGGGGCTACACCTTC.